These T cell receptor beta chains were read from a single sample in a study of T cells in Graves' hyperthyroidism and ophthalmopathy. TCRdb used MiXCR to reprocess the multiplex PCR reads, holding one entry per CDR3 protein. The sample records under 650,000 distinct CDR3 sequences, roughly 15% being singletons. What was sequenced was blood. All receptors derive from a woman aged 25 to 39 with Graves' hyperthyroidism. Each CDR3 is given with its conserved first and last residue. Fields, in order: clone size, D gene, J gene, V gene, CDR3 protein, CDR3 DNA. The D gene is left open where the match is weak. Not every row has a clone size; where given, it reads once, few, many or a size class.

few TRBD2 TRBJ2-1 TRBV12-3/TRBV12-4 CASTSSGTEGFF TGTGCCAGCACCTCAAGCGGGACCGAGGGGTTCTTC
NA TRBD1 TRBJ2-3 TRBV5-1 CASSSGGTGLTDTQYF TGCGCCAGCAGCAGTGGAGGGACAGGGCTCACAGATACGCAGTATTTT
few NA TRBJ2-2 TRBV5-4 CASSGRSSGELFF TGTGCCAGCAGCGGGAGGAGCTCCGGGGAGCTGTTTTTT
few NA TRBJ2-6 TRBV27 CASRIIGGANVLTF TGTGCCAGCAGAATAATCGGTGGGGCCAACGTCCTGACTTTC
many TRBD2 TRBJ2-1 TRBV3-1 CASSPALGTSGRRNEQFF TGTGCCAGCAGCCCCGCCCTCGGGACTAGCGGGAGAAGGAATGAGCAGTTCTTC
few NA TRBJ1-3 TRBV7-2 CASSVDSSGNTIYF TGTGCCAGCAGCGTCGACAGCTCTGGAAACACCATATATTTT
many NA TRBJ1-5 TRBV28 CASSPAGINQPQHF TGTGCCAGCAGCCCAGCAGGGATCAATCAGCCCCAGCATTTT
many TRBD2 TRBJ2-5 TRBV10-3 CAISDSRGTSGRQRETQYF TGTGCCATCAGTGACTCGAGAGGGACTAGCGGGAGACAGAGGGAGACCCAGTACTTC
few NA TRBJ2-3 TRBV3-1 CASSQSTDADTQYF TGTGCCAGCAGCCAATCGACGGACGCAGATACGCAGTATTTT
NA NA TRBJ2-2 TRBV7-2 CASSLGGVRLFF TGTGCCAGCAGCTTGGGGGGAGTAAGGCTGTTTTTT
few TRBD2 TRBJ2-3 TRBV28 CASSLERESDTQYF TGTGCCAGCAGTTTGGAGCGGGAGTCAGATACGCAGTATTTT
NA TRBD2 TRBJ2-2 TRBV20-1 CSAEGTSGNTGELFF TGCAGTGCGGAGGGGACTAGCGGGAACACCGGGGAGCTGTTTTTT
NA TRBD1 TRBJ1-2 TRBV7-2 CASSPGGGQNYGYTF TGTGCCAGCAGCCCAGGGGGGGGACAGAACTATGGCTACACCTTC
few NA TRBJ2-5 TRBV6-1 CASRSRARSGPDPTRQETQYF TGTGCCAGCAGATCCCGAGCGAGGAGCGGGCCCGACCCGACACGCCAAGAGACCCAGTACTTC
NA NA TRBJ2-5 TRBV7-7 CASSLTRGAEEAQYF TGTGCTAGCAGCCTCACTCGCGGGGCGGAAGAGGCCCAGTACTTC
NA NA TRBJ1-1 TRBV4-2 CASSPRLGASFF TGTGCCAGCAGCCCACGGCTGGGGGCGTCTTTCTTT
NA NA TRBJ2-3 TRBV18 CASSPPVRILDTQYF TGTGCCAGCTCACCACCGGTGCGGATCTTAGACACGCAGTATTTT
many NA TRBJ2-7 TRBV5-6 CASSHVTLEQYF TGTGCCAGCAGCCACGTTACGCTCGAGCAGTACTTC
many NA TRBJ2-3 TRBV7-7 CASSLTQGTDTQYF TGTGCTAGCAGCTTGACTCAGGGGACAGATACGCAGTATTTT
NA TRBD1 TRBJ1-3 TRBV29-1 CSVTPTGFGNTIYF TGCAGCGTTACCCCGACAGGGTTCGGAAACACCATATATTTT
many TRBD2 TRBJ2-1 TRBV7-2 CASSLVGSGSSYNEQFF TGTGCCAGCAGCTTAGTCGGAAGCGGGAGCTCCTACAATGAGCAGTTCTTC
many TRBD1 TRBJ2-3 TRBV28 CASSRPDSTGASTDTQYF TGTGCCAGCAGTCGACCTGATTCGACAGGGGCTAGCACAGATACGCAGTATTTT
many NA TRBJ2-7 TRBV12-5 CASRGTIGPRATYEQYF TGTGCTAGTCGAGGGACAATCGGGCCGAGGGCAACCTACGAGCAGTACTTC
few NA TRBJ2-3 TRBV5-1 CASSFAGRGTDTQYF TGCGCCAGCAGCTTCGCAGGGAGAGGGACAGATACGCAGTATTTT
many NA TRBJ2-7 TRBV30 CAWDRGGEQYF TGTGCCTGGGACCGTGGGGGCGAGCAGTACTTC
few NA TRBJ1-1 TRBV29-1 CSAIDMADNTEAFF TGCAGCGCGATAGACATGGCTGATAACACTGAAGCTTTCTTT
few NA TRBJ1-3 TRBV28 CASSQSSSGNTIYF TGTGCCAGCAGCCAGTCCTCCTCTGGAAACACCATATATTTT
few NA TRBJ2-7 TRBV12-5 CASGFSARPPYSYEQYF TGTGCTAGTGGTTTTTCTGCTAGACCGCCCTACTCCTACGAGCAGTACTTC
NA NA TRBJ2-1 TRBV27 CASSFEARLLAEQFF TGTGCCAGCAGTTTTGAGGCCCGCTTACTAGCTGAGCAGTTCTTC
many TRBD2 TRBJ2-1 TRBV30 CAWGSGSPSYNEQFF TGTGCCTGGGGGAGCGGGAGCCCCTCCTACAATGAGCAGTTCTTC
few TRBD1 TRBJ2-6 TRBV6-6 CASSYSGQPSVANVLTF TGTGCCAGCAGTTACTCGGGACAGCCCTCAGTGGCCAACGTCCTGACTTTC
few TRBD1 TRBJ2-1 TRBV12-3/TRBV12-4 CASSGQGNGEQFF TGTGCCAGCTCGGGACAGGGGAACGGTGAGCAGTTCTTC
NA NA TRBJ1-1 TRBV4-3 CASSQDEGRRTEAFF TGCGCCAGCAGCCAAGACGAGGGGCGCCGGACTGAAGCTTTCTTT
many NA TRBJ1-1 TRBV10-3 CAISIGGGGTEAFF TGTGCCATCAGTATTGGTGGGGGTGGCACTGAAGCTTTCTTT
NA NA TRBJ2-7 TRBV3-1 CASSVGRSEQYF TGTGCCAGCAGTGTAGGACGGAGCGAGCAGTACTTC
many TRBD2 TRBJ2-3 TRBV6-1 CASSGTSPTDTQYF TGTGCCAGCTCCGGGACTAGCCCCACAGATACGCAGTATTTT
NA NA TRBJ1-6 TRBV6-4 CASRGQSQTGSPLHF TGTGCCAGCCGAGGACAAAGCCAGACTGGGTCACCCCTCCACTTT
few NA TRBJ1-4 TRBV29-1 CSVGDREKLFF TGCAGCGTTGGGGATCGTGAAAAACTGTTTTTT
NA TRBD1 TRBJ1-2 TRBV5-1 CASTTGTGNGYTF TGCGCCAGCACAACCGGGACAGGGAACGGCTACACCTTC
many TRBD1 TRBJ1-1 TRBV20-1 CSATWDRGLNTEAFF TGCAGTGCGACTTGGGACAGGGGATTGAACACTGAAGCTTTCTTT
NA TRBD2 TRBJ2-3 TRBV4-2 CASSQATSADTQYF TGTGCCAGCAGCCAAGCAACTAGCGCAGATACGCAGTATTTT
few NA TRBJ1-2 TRBV12-3/TRBV12-4 CASSLGPTYGYTF TGTGCCAGCAGTTTAGGTCCGACGTATGGCTACACCTTC
few NA TRBJ2-7 TRBV4-1 CASSTQTGTYEQYF TGCGCCAGCAGCACCCAAACAGGGACCTACGAGCAGTACTTC
NA TRBD2 TRBJ2-1 TRBV20-1 CSARWSASGSSEQFF TGCAGTGCTAGGTGGTCGGCTAGCGGGAGCAGTGAGCAGTTCTTC
many NA TRBJ2-1 TRBV11-2 CASSYWRLSSYNEQFF TGTGCCAGCAGCTATTGGCGCCTGAGCTCCTACAATGAGCAGTTCTTC
many NA TRBJ1-5 TRBV2 CASSEAAGYSNQPQHF TGTGCCAGCAGTGAAGCGGCAGGGTATAGCAATCAGCCCCAGCATTTT
few NA TRBJ1-5 TRBV19 CASIDTGHSNQPQHF TGTGCCAGTATCGATACAGGGCATAGCAATCAGCCCCAGCATTTT
NA TRBD2 TRBJ2-2 TRBV5-1 CASSLEIGGRANTGELFF TGCGCCAGCAGCTTGGAAATTGGCGGGAGGGCGAACACCGGGGAGCTGTTTTTT
NA NA TRBJ2-1 TRBV6-5 CASSYSRGTHNEQFF TGTGCCAGCAGTTACTCGAGGGGGACTCACAATGAGCAGTTCTTC
many NA TRBJ2-1 TRBV20-1 CSARGAGSYYNEQFF TGCAGTGCTAGAGGGGCGGGATCGTACTACAATGAGCAGTTCTTC
NA NA TRBJ2-2 TRBV24-1 CATSDPRGGLPGELFF TGTGCCACCAGTGACCCCCGGGGTGGTCTCCCCGGGGAGCTGTTTTTT
many NA TRBJ2-5 TRBV6-1 CASNSGQETQYF TGTGCCAGCAACAGCGGGCAAGAGACCCAGTACTTC
many TRBD2 TRBJ2-1 TRBV27 CASSRAGAYNEQFF TGTGCCAGCAGTAGGGCGGGAGCATACAATGAGCAGTTCTTC
many TRBD2 TRBJ2-1 TRBV2 CASSDLTSGNYNEQFF TGTGCCAGCAGTGACCTTACTAGCGGTAACTACAATGAGCAGTTCTTC
many TRBD2 TRBJ2-1 TRBV28 CASRLGEGSYNEQFF TGTGCCAGCAGATTGGGGGAGGGCTCCTACAATGAGCAGTTCTTC